These 28 T cell receptor beta chains came from one sample sequenced in a study of shared clonotypes between healthy human individuals. TCRdb's copy holds only in-frame clones and misses some; the assay was immunoSEQ multiplex PCR. Of 730,000 or so clones in the sample, around 72% were seen once. The sample was memory CD4+ T cells sorted from blood. Subset in this sample: CD45RA-negative fraction. These receptors all stem from a woman in her 30s in good health.

The chain combines TRBV18 with TRBJ1-2, with D possibly being TRBD1 (5 bases). There are 14 residues in the CDR3. The V and J ends lost 2 bases and 7 bases respectively, with 14 bases between them. Germline-derived CDR1 and CDR2 are KGHSH and LQKENI. The CDR3 is CASSPGGNRIGYTF. CDR3 bases: TGTGCCAGCTCACCAGGTGGGAACAGGATTGGCTACACCTTC.

The rearrangement links TRBV6-6 to TRBJ1-2, with a weak D call TRBD1 (5 bases). The CDR3 sequence is 14 residues long. Trimming left V 6 bases short and J 3 bases short, with 14 bases between. In germline, CDR1 is MNHNY, CDR2 SVGAGI (reference sequence). The CDR3, as DNA: TGTGCCAGCAGGCAAGGGGCCAGCTACTATGGCTACACCTTC. Residues: CASRQGASYYGYTF.

The chain carries TRBV2 and TRBJ2-1, with 11 bases matching TRBD1. This CDR3 is 15 amino acids long. Germline lookup yields CDR1 SNHLY and CDR2 FYNNEI. V dropped 9 bases and J dropped 4; count of bases not matched to a gene: 8. The CDR3 loop is CASAPGQGEYNEQFF. CDR3 nucleotides: TGTGCCAGTGCGCCGGGACAGGGGGAGTACAATGAGCAGTTCTTC. Full variable domain (outside the CDR3, taken from reference TRBV2 and TRBJ2-1): EPEVTQTPSHQVTQMGQEVILRCVPISNHLYFYWYRQILGQKVEFLVSFYNNEISEKSEIFDDQFSVERPDGSNFTLKIRSTKLEDSAMYFCASAPGQGEYNEQFFGPGTRLTVL.

This clone has only one observation. Given a much more abundant clone one base away, this may be a read error. The chain links TRBV7-9 to TRBJ2-3; D unresolved. V was clipped by 4 bases and J by 2 bases, with 1 base between them. In germline, CDR1 is SEHNR, CDR2 FQNEAQ (reference sequence). The CDR3 is 11 amino acids. The CDR3: CASSYTDTQYF. The DNA for the CDR3 is TGTGCCAGCAGCTACACAGATACGCAGTATTTT.

The chain combines TRBV4-1 with TRBJ2-5, with no clear D. Germline lookup yields CDR1 MGHRA and CDR2 YSYEKL. The CDR3 spans 14 residues. With 0 bases removed from V and 5 bases from J, the gap between germline ends came to 10 bases. The DNA of the CDR3 is TGCGCCAGCAGCCAAGATACCTATTTGGAGACCCAGTACTTC. It codes for CASSQDTYLETQYF.

This clone was recorded only once. The chain links TRBV6-6 to TRBJ2-1, with D perhaps TRBD1 or TRBD2 (5 bases each). CDR1 is MNHNY and CDR2 is SVGAGI in the germline V gene (reference sequence). V was clipped by 7 bases and J by 7 bases, with 23 bases between them. This CDR3 is built from 16 residues. For the CDR3, the DNA is TGTGCCAGCACTAAAGAGGGGTTGGGAGTAGTGAATGAGCAGTTCTTC. It specifies CASTKEGLGVVNEQFF.

This clone occurred many times. The V and J genes are TRBV5-1 and TRBJ1-5; weak D call: TRBD1 (5 bases). Germline CDR1 reads SGHRS; CDR2 reads YFSETQ. CDR3 length equals 13 residues. V was trimmed by 4 bases and J by 3 bases, leaving 8 bases between them. The CDR3 coding sequence is TGCGCCAGCAGCGGGGACGTCAATCAGCCCCAGCATTTT. Translating it yields CASSGDVNQPQHF.

The chain joins TRBV28 to TRBJ1-4, with 7 bases that match TRBD1. V dropped 5 bases and J dropped 3; count of bases not matched to a gene: 6. This CDR3 contains 15 residues. Germline CDR1 and CDR2: MDHEN and SYDVKM. The DNA for the CDR3 is TGTGCCAGCAGTACCGGGACAGCATCTAATGAAAAACTGTTTTTT. It encodes CASSTGTASNEKLFF.

The gene calls are TRBV9 and TRBJ2-3; tentatively, D is TRBD1 (6 bases). This CDR3 is built from 19 residues. Germline V gene lookup returns CDR1 SGDLS and CDR2 YYNGEE. Trimming cost V 3 bases and J 2 bases, with 25 bases left between them. CDR3 region: CASSGYGGEPGHLTDTQYF. The CDR3 DNA is TGTGCCAGCAGCGGATACGGTGGGGAGCCGGGACACCTCACAGATACGCAGTATTTT.

This clone was recorded once. This chain links TRBV27 with TRBJ2-7; D may correspond to TRBD1 or TRBD2 (5 bases each). The CDR3 length is 16 residues. CDR1 and CDR2 (germline): MNHEY, SMNVEV (reference sequence). Trimming shortened V by 8 bases and J by 2 bases, and 22 bases separated the two germline ends. The CDR3 bases are TGTGCCAGCCGACCGTTGGGGACGGCGACCACCTACGAGCAGTACTTC. Protein product: CASRPLGTATTYEQYF.

The chain links TRBV6-1 to TRBJ2-7; 7 positions agree with TRBD1. The CDR3 contains 15 residues. Germline CDR1 and CDR2: MNHNS and SASEGT. V gave up 8 bases and J gave up 2 bases; unmatched junction bases: 12. For the CDR3, the DNA is TGTGCCAGCCTCACGATGAGGGGGCTGACCTACGAGCAGTACTTC. This encodes CASLTMRGLTYEQYF.

The genes are TRBV7-9 and TRBJ2-2; 7 positions agree with TRBD1. Germline V gene data show CDR1 as SEHNR and CDR2 as FQNEAQ (reference sequence). V was pared by 11 bases and J by 4 bases, with 10 bases of the junction left unmatched. This CDR3 contains 14 residues. CDR3 amino acids: CAEGASRVTGELFF. The CDR3 region has the DNA TGTGCCGAGGGGGCGAGTCGGGTCACCGGGGAGCTGTTTTTT. Full variable domain (outside the CDR3, taken from reference TRBV7-9 and TRBJ2-2): DTGVSQNPRHKITKRGQNVTFRCDPISEHNRLYWYRQTLGQGPEFLTYFQNEAQLEKSRLLSDRFSAERPKGSFSTLEIQRTEQGDSAMYLCAEGASRVTGELFFGEGSRLTVL.

A few counts support this clone. This chain uses TRBV19 with TRBJ1-5; D might be TRBD1 (5 bases). The CDR3 has 14 amino acids. The germline V gene encodes CDR1 LNHDA and CDR2 SQIVND (reference sequence). Trimming removed 7 bases at V and 2 bases at J, with 12 bases between. Here the CDR3 DNA reads TGTGCCAGTAAGGACAACTCCCGCAATCAGCCCCAGCATTTT. The encoded protein is CASKDNSRNQPQHF.

The DNA of the CDR3 is TGTGCCAGCAGTGAATCTCCGGGACTAGCGGGGAATGAGCAGTTCTTC. This translates into CASSESPGLAGNEQFF. This chain connects TRBV6-4 to TRBJ2-1; TRBD2 matches 13 bases. This CDR3 has 16 amino acids. The germline gives CDR1 MRHNA, CDR2 SNTAGT. V shed 3 bases, J shed 7 bases, and the junction held 6 bases outside the gene matches.

This sequence joins TRBV28 and TRBJ1-1; no firm D call. V lost 4 bases to trimming and J lost 8 bases, with 14 bases between them. Germline lookup yields CDR1 MDHEN and CDR2 SYDVKM. CDR3 length: 13 amino acids. CDR3 protein: CASSSPPTVEAFF. The CDR3 DNA follows: TGTGCCAGCAGTTCACCGCCTACGGTCGAAGCTTTCTTT. The complete variable domain, with remaining parts taken from reference TRBV28 and TRBJ1-1, reads DVKVTQSSRYLVKRTGEKVFLECVQDMDHENMFWYRQDPGLGLRLIYFSYDVKMKEKGDIPEGYSVSREKKERFSLILESASTNQTSMYLCASSSPPTVEAFFGQGTRLTVV.

J is TRBJ1-5 and V is TRBV7-3; D remains ambiguous. Germline lookup yields CDR1 SGHTA and CDR2 FQGTGA. With 0 bases removed from V and 6 bases from J, the gap between germline ends came to 6 bases. The CDR3 covers 13 residues. The CDR3 protein is CASSLTAGQPQHF. The DNA for the CDR3 is TGTGCCAGCAGCTTAACGGCGGGTCAGCCCCAGCATTTT.

V and J are TRBV2 and TRBJ1-5, with a weak D call TRBD1 (5 bases). Germline V lookup: CDR1 SNHLY, CDR2 FYNNEI. V lost 0 bases and J lost 7, with 10 bases in between. The CDR3 has 14 amino acids. CDR3 DNA sequence: TGTGCCAGCAGTGAAGCGGGCGGGACCCAGCCCCAGCATTTT. Its translation is CASSEAGGTQPQHF. Filled out from reference TRBV2 and TRBJ1-5, the complete variable domain reads EPEVTQTPSHQVTQMGQEVILRCVPISNHLYFYWYRQILGQKVEFLVSFYNNEISEKSEIFDDQFSVERPDGSNFTLKIRSTKLEDSAMYFCASSEAGGTQPQHFGDGTRLSIL.

The J gene is TRBJ2-5, the V gene TRBV28, with a possible D match to TRBD2 (5 bases). Germline values: CDR1 MDHEN, CDR2 SYDVKM. Trimming removed 5 bases at V and 5 bases at J, with 12 bases between. The CDR3 runs to 13 residues. In nucleotides, the CDR3 is TGTGCCAGCAGTATTGCTAGCAGGGAGACCCAGTACTTC. This translates into CASSIASRETQYF.

This chain connects TRBV18 to TRBJ1-1; no clear D gene. There are 15 residues in the CDR3. The germline CDR1 and CDR2 sequences are KGHSH and LQKENI. Deletions cut 0 bases from V and 1 base from J, with 9 bases between. As DNA, the CDR3 is TGTGCCAGCTCACCACCGCGAGGGAGGAACACTGAAGCTTTCTTT. Its protein is CASSPPRGRNTEAFF.

This sequence joins TRBV7-2 and TRBJ2-1, with TRBD1 as a possible D gene (6 bases). Trimming stripped 6 bases from V and 5 bases from J, with 14 bases between. The CDR3 spans 14 residues. In germline, CDR1 is SGHTA, CDR2 FQGNSA. In DNA, the CDR3 is TGTGCCAGCAGTTCCCAGGGGCGGAACAATGAGCAGTTCTTC. It encodes CASSSQGRNNEQFF.

V is TRBV19 and J is TRBJ1-5; D perhaps matches TRBD1 (5 bases). Trimming shortened V by 1 base and J by 6 bases, and 7 bases separated the two germline ends. The CDR3 length is 13 residues. Germline loops: CDR1 LNHDA, CDR2 SQIVND (reference sequence). CDR3 in amino acids: CASSIGGTQPQHF. The DNA for the CDR3 is TGTGCCAGTAGTATAGGAGGGACTCAGCCCCAGCATTTT. The full variable domain, completed using reference TRBV19 and TRBJ1-5, is DGGITQSPKYLFRKEGQNVTLSCEQNLNHDAMYWYRQDPGQGLRLIYYSQIVNDFQKGDIAEGYSVSREKKESFPLTVTSAQKNPTAFYLCASSIGGTQPQHFGDGTRLSIL.

V is TRBV6-6 and J is TRBJ2-2; D is perhaps TRBD2 (5 bases). V gave up 6 bases and J gave up 2 bases, with 13 bases separating them. CDR3 size: 15 residues. Germline V gives CDR1 MNHNY, CDR2 SVGAGI (reference sequence). This CDR3 reads CASRLVTGNTGELFF. The CDR3 region has the DNA TGTGCCAGCAGACTCGTGACGGGAAACACCGGGGAGCTGTTTTTT.

The chain employs TRBV7-2 and TRBJ2-7; D tentatively fits TRBD1 or TRBD2 (5 bases each). Germline CDR1 is SGHTA and CDR2 is FQGNSA. The CDR3 totals 13 residues. V shed 8 bases and J shed 0 bases, with 11 bases lying between them. As DNA, the CDR3 is TGTGCCAGCGGGACGTACTACTCCTACGAGCAGTACTTC. Translating it yields CASGTYYSYEQYF.

This chain uses TRBV19 with TRBJ1-2; TRBD1 aligns across 10 bases. The germline V gene encodes CDR1 LNHDA and CDR2 SQIVND (reference sequence). V was pared by 2 bases and J by 2 bases, with 2 bases of the junction left unmatched. The CDR3 sequence is 15 residues long. Here the CDR3 reads CASSIRTGGNYGYTF. The CDR3 region has the DNA TGTGCCAGTAGTATACGGACAGGGGGAAACTATGGCTACACCTTC.

The J gene is TRBJ2-2, the V gene TRBV29-1, with D possibly TRBD1 on 5 matching bases. The CDR3 totals 17 residues. The germline CDR1 and CDR2 sequences are SQVTM and ANQGSEA. The ends were cut back, 4 bases at V and 6 bases at J, with 24 bases in the middle. CDR3 protein: CSVAKEWTPRYSGELFF. The DNA for the CDR3 is TGCAGCGTTGCGAAGGAGTGGACACCCCGTTATTCCGGGGAGCTGTTTTTT.

This clone occurred a few times. This chain joins TRBV6-1 and TRBJ1-5; D is perhaps TRBD1 (6 bases). The ends were cut back, 2 bases at V and 3 bases at J, with 11 bases in the middle. The germline gives CDR1 MNHNS, CDR2 SASEGT. There are 15 residues in the CDR3. CDR3 residues: CASSELGAFNQPQHF. The CDR3, as DNA: TGTGCCAGCAGTGAACTGGGGGCGTTCAATCAGCCCCAGCATTTT.

This clone was seen only once. The chain joins TRBV5-1 to TRBJ1-1, with 10 bases aligning to TRBD1. Germline CDR1 and CDR2: SGHRS and YFSETQ. J gave up 12 bases and V 0 bases, and 5 bases lay outside the gene matches. The CDR3 has 13 amino acids. CDR3 DNA sequence: TGCGCCAGCAGCTTGGGACAGGGGGCGAGAACTTTCTTT. Translating it yields CASSLGQGARTFF.

This clone has a handful of counts. The J gene is TRBJ1-1, the V gene TRBV6-5, with TRBD1 identical over 8 bases. Looked up from germline, CDR1 is MNHEY and CDR2 is SVGAGI. The CDR3 covers 14 residues. Trimming cost V 10 bases and J 5 bases; bases outside gene matches: 12. CDR3 in DNA: TGTGCCACCGGCCCAAGGACAGGGAATACTGAAGCTTTCTTT. Residues: CATGPRTGNTEAFF.